Listed below are T cell receptor beta chains from one sample, sequenced in a study of cytomegalovirus exposure and HLA in healthy donors. Some clones are missing from TCRdb's copy, which holds only in-frame ones; the method was immunoSEQ multiplex PCR. The sample includes more than 90,000 clones, roughly three quarters seen only once; the top ten take approximately 3%. Sequenced sample: PBMCs. The receptors stem from a woman under 30 in good health and CMV-seropositive. Both conserved end residues are part of each CDR3. Fields, in order: clone size, J gene, D gene, V gene, CDR3 DNA, CDR3 protein. The D gene is left open where the match is weak. Part of the rows lack a size; the others show once, few, many or a class for expanded clones.

NA	TRBJ2-1	NA	TRBV5-1	TGCGCCAGCAGCCCCCTACCCGGAGTCGGTAATGAGCAGTTCTTC	CASSPLPGVGNEQFF
NA	TRBJ2-3	TRBD2	TRBV7-9	TGTGCCAGCAGCTTAGGGACTAGTGTATCGTATACGCAGTATTTT	CASSLGTSVSYTQYF
NA	TRBJ1-3	NA	TRBV25-1	TGTGCCAGCAGTGAATATGGGGACTTTGGAAACACCATATATTTT	CASSEYGDFGNTIYF
NA	TRBJ2-7	NA	TRBV4-1	TGCGCCAGCAGCCAAGGTTCTCGAGAGGGCCATGGCGAGCAGTACTTC	CASSQGSREGHGEQYF
NA	TRBJ2-7	TRBD1	TRBV15	TGTGCCACCAGCAGAGATCGGGACAGGGGCCACGAGCAGTACTTC	CATSRDRDRGHEQYF
NA	TRBJ1-2	NA	TRBV28	TGTGCCAGCACCACCCAGGGTTCTGGCTACACCTTC	CASTTQGSGYTF
NA	TRBJ2-7	NA	TRBV28	TGTGCCAGCAGTCCTCCCGACAGGTCGGACGAGCAGTACTTC	CASSPPDRSDEQYF
NA	TRBJ1-3	NA	TRBV27	TGTGCCAGCAGTCTTACAGGGAAAGCTGGAAACACCATATATTTT	CASSLTGKAGNTIYF
NA	TRBJ2-5	TRBD2	TRBV19	TGTGCCAGTAGGAGCGGGAGGGAAGAGACCCAGTACTTC	CASRSGREETQYF
NA	TRBJ2-3	NA	TRBV5-1	TGCGCCAGCAGCTTGGAGGGGGACGCAAGCACAGATACGCAGTATTTT	CASSLEGDASTDTQYF
NA	TRBJ1-5	NA	TRBV5-1	TGCGCCAGCAGCTTAACAGGTTTTAGCAATCAGCCCCAGCATTTT	CASSLTGFSNQPQHF
NA	TRBJ2-7	NA	TRBV9	TGTGCCAGCAGCGTAGCTTGGGGGAGGCATTACGAGCAGTACTTC	CASSVAWGRHYEQYF
few	TRBJ2-2	NA	TRBV5-6	TGTGCCAGCAGTGCGGGGCCGAACACCGGGGAGCTGTTTTTT	CASSAGPNTGELFF
NA	TRBJ2-7	TRBD2	TRBV7-9	TGTGCCAGCAGCTTGCTAGCGGGAGGGCCAAGAACCTACGAGCAGTACTTC	CASSLLAGGPRTYEQYF
NA	TRBJ2-1	TRBD1	TRBV5-1	TGCGCCAGCAGCCTGGGGGACAGCTATTACAATGAGCAGTTCTTC	CASSLGDSYYNEQFF
NA	TRBJ2-1	NA	TRBV11-3	TGTGCCAGCAGCTCGGTGACGGGACTTCAGCTCTTC	CASSSVTGLQLF
NA	TRBJ1-1	NA	TRBV30	TGTGCCTGGAGTGTTTTTCCCATAAGGAGGTACACTGAAGCTTTCTTT	CAWSVFPIRRYTEAFF
NA	TRBJ2-2	NA	TRBV2	TGTGCCAGCGCCCAGGGGCCCGGGGAGCTGTTTTTT	CASAQGPGELFF
once	TRBJ2-7	TRBD2	TRBV5-1	TGCGCCAGCAGCTTGTACGGGACTAGCCGCGAGCAGTACTTC	CASSLYGTSREQYF
NA	TRBJ2-5	NA	TRBV6-6	TGTGCCAGCAGCCGAACAGGGAAGGAGACCCAGTACTTC	CASSRTGKETQYF
once	TRBJ1-4	NA	TRBV5-6	TGTGCCAGCAGCTCGACAGCCGTTAATGAAAAACTGTTTTTT	CASSSTAVNEKLFF
NA	TRBJ2-7	NA	TRBV5-1	TGCGCCAGCTCTTCGCCCGGGAGATCCTACGAGCAGTACTTC	CASSSPGRSYEQYF
NA	TRBJ1-5	TRBD1	TRBV19	TGTGCCAGTGGATTCCGGGACAGGACGAATCAGCCCCAGCATTTT	CASGFRDRTNQPQHF
NA	TRBJ2-7	NA	TRBV7-2	TGTGCCAGCAGCTTTCCGGGCGGGTCCTACGAGCAGTACTTC	CASSFPGGSYEQYF
NA	TRBJ1-2	NA	TRBV19	TGTGCCAGTAGTATGTCAGGGGCTAACTATGGCTACACCTTC	CASSMSGANYGYTF
NA	TRBJ2-5	NA	TRBV28	TGTGCCAGCAGTTTACCCTACCAGGAGGGTATGGAGACCCAGTACTTC	CASSLPYQEGMETQYF
NA	TRBJ1-2	NA	TRBV19	TGTGCCAGTCTCCGGACAAGAACGCTAGGCTACACCTTC	CASLRTRTLGYTF
few	TRBJ1-4	NA	TRBV25-1	TGTGCCAGCAGTGAATCGGAGACAGATGAAAAACTGTTTTTT	CASSESETDEKLFF